This T cell receptor (beta chain) was found in a study of Graves' ophthalmopathy and Graves' hyperthyroidism. Turning to the study itself: Investigators collected peripheral blood at initial diagnosis, before any treatment was given.

The authors amplified TCR beta CDR3 regions, and they did so from RNA transcripts for repertoire sequencing. First-round RT-PCR employed HTBI primers, with a second-round multiplex PCR after it. One entry per CDR3 protein, called by TCRdb with MiXCR from the multiplex PCR reads. The sample includes hundreds of thousands of distinct CDR3 sequences, about 20% seen only once; the top ten take more than 5.5%. The hyperthyroidism patients had a new diagnosis of under 2 months' duration and were aged 18 to 65. The PBMCs were taken from around 9.1 ml of fresh peripheral blood. Study-level findings and limits: It was with roughly 71% sensitivity and around 75% specificity that the model predicted ophthalmopathy progression.

This clonotype was counted only a few times. Its matching antigen is unknown. This CDR3 contains 14 residues. CDR1 is SGHVS, CDR2 FQNEAQ, per germline. Germline trimming cut 8 bases from V and 0 bases from J; bases unmatched to any gene: 5. The clonotype comes from a woman aged 18-29 years with stable Graves' hyperthyroidism. Some clones in this sample may be carry-over from other donors' samples. The sequencing sample was made of peripheral blood. The V and J genes are TRBV7-8 and TRBJ2-7; TRBD2 matches at 9 bases. This chain's CDR3 is CASGVTSGSYEQYF. The CDR3 DNA reads as TGTGCCAGCGGGGTGACTAGCGGCTCCTACGAGCAGTACTTC.